This T cell receptor (beta chain) was sequenced for a study of T cell responses to AZD1222 COVID-19 vaccine. Overall study: Pooled together were second doses at about 4 or about 12 weeks.

Clones were sequenced by immunoSEQ multiplex PCR, and TCRdb holds only the in-frame ones, with some missing. There are some 120,000 clones in the sample; less than 90% occur only once, and roughly 7.4% lies in the top ten. Points on this clone: Antigen unknown.

General study findings and limits: Possibly, clonal diversity was underestimated; donors were largely white British and included more females.

This clonotype was sampled from an adult in good health. The input for sequencing was peripheral blood, taken on day 0 of AZD1222 vaccination.

CDR3: CASSSKGRGQMYQETQYF. CDR3 DNA sequence: TGTGCCAGCAGCTCAAAGGGTAGGGGACAGATGTACCAAGAGACCCAGTACTTC. The V gene is TRBV7-3, the J gene TRBJ2-5, with 7 bases that match TRBD1. The CDR3 covers 18 residues. CDR1 is SGHTA and CDR2 is FQGTGA in the germline V gene. Losses at the gene ends were 4 bases for V and 0 bases for J; bases not matched to a gene: 14.